This record looks at one T cell receptor (beta chain) sequence and its context. The sample holds many counts of this clonotype. No antigen is known for it. There are no base qualities to consult, and no much larger clone falls within one base. This sample is part of a study of human T cells and chemical hapten exposure (dated by TCRdb to the early 2020s). Broadly, across the study: Libraries were pooled for sequencing, and variation in per-sample TCR yields was attributed mainly to small differences in library volumes within the pool. Peripheral blood TCR repertoire changes were tracked in vivo in alopecia patients during primary and secondary sensitization to the hapten diphenylcyclopropenone (DPC). For every blood RNA sample, sequencing covered both the TCR alpha and TCR beta chains.

Unfractionated whole blood was collected in Tempus Blood RNA tubes, and total RNA was extracted from that blood. As TCR sequencing controls, about five healthy volunteers were used, with blood taken at day 0, 2 weeks and 6 weeks. The germline V gene provides CDR1 KGHSH and CDR2 LQKENI. Its CDR3 holds 14 amino acids, cysteine through phenylalanine. Only CDR3 DNA is held: 42 bases, read in frame from base 1. Relative to germline, V is 1 base shorter and J is 9 bases shorter, with 10 bases between their ends. Study-level results and caveats: After repeated subsampling, the strength of the expansion versus patch-test correlation and the threshold at which it became significant changed. The number of TCRs above 1 in 1000 frequency did not change with DPC sensitization; there was no evidence of global repertoire structure alterations.

Library construction relied on 5' RACE. These reads were obtained on an Illumina MiSeq. During library preparation, unique molecular identifiers were attached to individual cDNA molecules so that TCRs could be counted quantitatively and reproducibly. Concerning the study's data processing: The median number of TCRs per sample was 95,638, ranging from about 23,224 to 690,600. The Decombinator software suite was used to annotate the V, J and CDR3 of the TCR reads. For PS versus PT1 abundance plots, all samples were subsampled to the same number of TCRs (28,000). Expanded TCRs were defined as absent before sensitization and observed at least eight times at the 2-week time point. The public reads were quality trimmed at Q25 with fastp and then assembled into clones with MiXCR by TCRdb, keeping productive beta chains. CDR3 protein sequences are deduplicated, and each keeps its most common genes and DNA. TCRdb's processing, not the study's, gives the V and J calls here. The sample table contains 130,000 or so distinct CDR3 sequences; only one count was recorded for roughly 4% of them. The biggest ten clones account for approximately 1.4% of the sample.

The TCR originated in a female donor in good health. The sequence joins TRBV18 to TRBJ1-6, with the D gene uncertain. This receptor has the CDR3 CASSPLLGISPLHF. The DNA sequence reads TGTGCCAGCTCACCACTCCTTGGGATTTCACCCCTCCACTTT.